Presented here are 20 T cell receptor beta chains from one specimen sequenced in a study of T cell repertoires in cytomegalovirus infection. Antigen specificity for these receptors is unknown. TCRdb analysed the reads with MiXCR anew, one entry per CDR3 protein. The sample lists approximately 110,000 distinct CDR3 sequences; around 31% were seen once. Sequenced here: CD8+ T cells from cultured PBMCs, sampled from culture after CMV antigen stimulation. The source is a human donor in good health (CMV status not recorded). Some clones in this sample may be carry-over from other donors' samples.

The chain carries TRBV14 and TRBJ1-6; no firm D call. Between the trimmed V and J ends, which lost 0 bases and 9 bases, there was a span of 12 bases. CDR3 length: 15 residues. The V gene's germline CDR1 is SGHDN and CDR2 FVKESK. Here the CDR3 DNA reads TGTGCCAGCAGCCAAGATATGAGTTACAGTTCACCCCTCCACTTT. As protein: CASSQDMSYSSPLHF.

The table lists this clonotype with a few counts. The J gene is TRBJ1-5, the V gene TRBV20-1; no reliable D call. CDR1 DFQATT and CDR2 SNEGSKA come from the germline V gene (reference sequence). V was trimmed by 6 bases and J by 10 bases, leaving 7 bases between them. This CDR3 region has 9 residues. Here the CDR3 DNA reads TGCAGTGCCGGGATCCCCCAGCATTTT. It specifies CSAGIPQHF.

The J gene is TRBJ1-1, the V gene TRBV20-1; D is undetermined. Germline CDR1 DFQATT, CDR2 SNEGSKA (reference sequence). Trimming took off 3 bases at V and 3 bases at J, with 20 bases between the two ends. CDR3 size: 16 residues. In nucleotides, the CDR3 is TGCAGTGCTAGGACGGGGTTTTCGGGTTTGGACACTGAAGCTTTCTTT. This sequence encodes CSARTGFSGLDTEAFF.

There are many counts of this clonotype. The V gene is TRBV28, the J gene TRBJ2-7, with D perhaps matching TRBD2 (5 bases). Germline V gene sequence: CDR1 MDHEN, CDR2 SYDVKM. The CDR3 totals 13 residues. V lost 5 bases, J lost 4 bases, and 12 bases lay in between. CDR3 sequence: CASSTGRRYEQYF. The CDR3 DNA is TGTGCCAGCAGTACGGGCAGGAGGTACGAGCAGTACTTC.

CDR3 protein: CASTSSSEQFF. CDR3 nucleotide sequence: TGTGCCAGCACATCTAGCAGCGAGCAGTTCTTC. The chain uses TRBV2 and TRBJ2-1; D perhaps matches TRBD2 (5 bases). The germline CDR1 and CDR2 sequences are SNHLY and FYNNEI. V was pared by 7 bases and J by 10 bases, with 11 bases between. CDR3 length: 11 amino acids.

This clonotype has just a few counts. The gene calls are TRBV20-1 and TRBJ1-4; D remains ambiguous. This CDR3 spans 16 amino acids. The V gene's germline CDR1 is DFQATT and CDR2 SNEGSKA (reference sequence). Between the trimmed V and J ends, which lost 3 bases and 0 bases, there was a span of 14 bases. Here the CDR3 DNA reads TGCAGTGCTAGTTGGGCTGAAGTTGCAACTAATGAAAAACTGTTTTTT. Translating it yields CSASWAEVATNEKLFF.

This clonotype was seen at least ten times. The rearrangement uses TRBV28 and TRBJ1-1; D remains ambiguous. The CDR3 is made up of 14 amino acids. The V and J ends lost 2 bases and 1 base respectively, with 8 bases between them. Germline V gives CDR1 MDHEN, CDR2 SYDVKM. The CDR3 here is CASSLHETNTEAFF. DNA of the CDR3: TGTGCCAGCAGTTTACACGAGACGAACACTGAAGCTTTCTTT.

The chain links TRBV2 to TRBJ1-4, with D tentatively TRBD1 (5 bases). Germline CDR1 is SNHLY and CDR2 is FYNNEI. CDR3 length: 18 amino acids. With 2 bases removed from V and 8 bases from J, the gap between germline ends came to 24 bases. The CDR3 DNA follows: TGTGCCAGCAGTGAACGGGCAGGGTACGATTTCGTCTTCGAAAAACTGTTTTTT. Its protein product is CASSERAGYDFVFEKLFF.

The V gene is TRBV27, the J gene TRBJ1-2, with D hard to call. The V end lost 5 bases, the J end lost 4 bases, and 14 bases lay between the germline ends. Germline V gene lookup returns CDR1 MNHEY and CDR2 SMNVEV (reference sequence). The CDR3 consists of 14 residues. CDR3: CASSPPDGFYGYTF. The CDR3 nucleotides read TGTGCCAGCAGTCCACCAGACGGATTCTATGGCTACACCTTC.

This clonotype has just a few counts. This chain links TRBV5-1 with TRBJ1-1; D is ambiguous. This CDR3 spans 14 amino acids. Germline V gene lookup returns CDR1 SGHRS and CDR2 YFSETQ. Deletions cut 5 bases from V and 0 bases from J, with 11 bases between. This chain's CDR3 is CASRRNHLNTEAFF. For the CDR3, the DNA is TGCGCCAGCAGACGGAACCACTTGAACACTGAAGCTTTCTTT.

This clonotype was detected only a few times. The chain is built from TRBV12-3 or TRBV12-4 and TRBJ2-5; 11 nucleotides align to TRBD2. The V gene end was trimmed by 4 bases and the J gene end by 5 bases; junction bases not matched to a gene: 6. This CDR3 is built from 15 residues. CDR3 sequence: CASSSRLAGTETQYF. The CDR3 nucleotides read TGTGCCAGCAGTTCGCGACTAGCGGGGACTGAGACCCAGTACTTC.

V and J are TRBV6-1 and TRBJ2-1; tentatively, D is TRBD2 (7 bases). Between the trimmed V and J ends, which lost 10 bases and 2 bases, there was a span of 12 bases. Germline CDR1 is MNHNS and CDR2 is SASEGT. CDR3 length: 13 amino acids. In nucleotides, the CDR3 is TGTGCCACCAGGGAGGGGGCCTACAATGAGCAGTTCTTC. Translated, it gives CATREGAYNEQFF.

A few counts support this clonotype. The DNA of the CDR3 is TGTGCCAGCAGTCAAAAGCGTGATTACACCGGGGAGCTGTTTTTT. This encodes CASSQKRDYTGELFF. The genes are TRBV12-3 or TRBV12-4 and TRBJ2-2, with no clear D. With 5 bases removed from V and 3 bases from J, the gap between germline ends came to 13 bases. The CDR3 sequence is 15 residues long.

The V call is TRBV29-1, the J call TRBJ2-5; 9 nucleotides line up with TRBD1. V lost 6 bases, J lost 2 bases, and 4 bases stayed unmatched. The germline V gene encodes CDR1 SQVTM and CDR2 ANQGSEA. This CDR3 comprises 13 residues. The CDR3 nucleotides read TGCAGCGTCCAGGGACAGGGTCAAGAGACCCAGTACTTC. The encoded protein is CSVQGQGQETQYF.

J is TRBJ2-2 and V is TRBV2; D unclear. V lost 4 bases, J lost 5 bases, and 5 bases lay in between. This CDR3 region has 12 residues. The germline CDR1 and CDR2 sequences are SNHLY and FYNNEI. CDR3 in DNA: TGTGCCAGCAGTGTCGCTACCGGGGAGCTGTTTTTT. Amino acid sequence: CASSVATGELFF.

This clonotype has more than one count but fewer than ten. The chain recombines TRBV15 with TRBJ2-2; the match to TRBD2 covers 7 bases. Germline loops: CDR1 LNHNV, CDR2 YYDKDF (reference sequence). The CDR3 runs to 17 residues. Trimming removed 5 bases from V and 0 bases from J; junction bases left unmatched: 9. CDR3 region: CATSPEGEGANTGELFF. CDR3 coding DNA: TGTGCCACCAGCCCCGAAGGGGAGGGCGCGAACACCGGGGAGCTGTTTTTT.

CDR3 loop: CASSSIPGQGYGYTF. Written as DNA, the CDR3 is TGTGCCAGCAGCTCTATCCCAGGACAAGGCTATGGCTACACCTTC. The chain couples TRBV7-6 to TRBJ1-2; a weak D match, TRBD1 (5 bases). V gave up 4 bases and J gave up 4 bases, with 16 bases separating them. The germline V gene has CDR1 SGHVS and CDR2 FNYEAQ. The CDR3 is 15 amino acids.

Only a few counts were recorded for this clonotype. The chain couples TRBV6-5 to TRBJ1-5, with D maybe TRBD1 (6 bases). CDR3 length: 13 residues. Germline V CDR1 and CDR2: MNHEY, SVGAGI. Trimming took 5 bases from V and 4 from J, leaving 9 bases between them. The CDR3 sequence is CASSRQENQPQHF. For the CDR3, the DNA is TGTGCCAGCAGTCGACAGGAGAATCAGCCCCAGCATTTT.

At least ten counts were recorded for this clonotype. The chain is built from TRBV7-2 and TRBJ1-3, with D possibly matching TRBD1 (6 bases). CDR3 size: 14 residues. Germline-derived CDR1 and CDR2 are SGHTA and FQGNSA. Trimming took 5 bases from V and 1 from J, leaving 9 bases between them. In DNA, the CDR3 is TGTGCCAGCAGCGCCGGGACATCTGGAAACACCATATATTTT. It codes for CASSAGTSGNTIYF.

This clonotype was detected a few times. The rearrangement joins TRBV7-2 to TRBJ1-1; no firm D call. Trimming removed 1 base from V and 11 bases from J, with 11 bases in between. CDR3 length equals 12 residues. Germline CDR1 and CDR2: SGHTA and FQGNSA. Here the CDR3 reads CASSLVGPEAFF. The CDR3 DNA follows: TGTGCCAGCAGCTTAGTTGGCCCGGAGGCTTTCTTT.